The 22 T cell receptor beta chains presented below share a single source sample, sequenced in a study of shared clonotypes between healthy human individuals. Sequencing used immunoSEQ multiplex PCR; TCRdb keeps in-frame clones, though not all of them. Altogether roughly 650,000 clones are present, less than 98% being singletons, with the ten largest covering about 0.06%. Sequencing was carried out using naive CD4+ T cells sorted from blood. Specified subset: CD45RA+ positively selected. The receptor set was obtained from a woman between 25 and 40 years old in good health.

The rearrangement joins TRBV7-8 to TRBJ2-1; D gene uncertain. V lost 5 bases, J lost 3 bases, and 17 bases lay in between. The CDR3 loop spans 16 amino acids. Germline CDR1 and CDR2: SGHVS and FQNEAQ. In DNA, the CDR3 is TGTGCCAGCAGCCCCACCCGGGTCCCGGGCTACAATGAGCAGTTCTTC. Protein: CASSPTRVPGYNEQFF.

This chain joins TRBV7-9 and TRBJ2-2; the match to TRBD2 covers 7 bases. The germline CDR1 and CDR2 sequences are SEHNR and FQNEAQ (reference sequence). The length of the CDR3 is 18 residues. J gave up 3 bases and V 2 bases, and 12 bases lay outside the gene matches. The CDR3 DNA reads as TGTGCCAGCAGCTTAAGATGGGAGGGAGGACCTCACACCGGGGAGCTGTTTTTT. Translation: CASSLRWEGGPHTGELFF.

The rearrangement links TRBV15 to TRBJ2-1, with TRBD2 matching over 10 bases. This CDR3 is built from 18 residues. Germline trimming cut 0 bases from V and 9 bases from J; bases unmatched to any gene: 14. Germline assignment: CDR1 LNHNV and CDR2 YYDKDF (reference sequence). In DNA form, the CDR3 reads TGTGCCACCAGCAGAGATCGTCGGGCTAGCGGGAGATGGTGTGAGCAGTTCTTC. This gives the protein CATSRDRRASGRWCEQFF. Complete variable domain (other parts from reference TRBV15 and TRBJ2-1): DAMVIQNPRYQVTQFGKPVTLSCSQTLNHNVMYWYQQKSSQAPKLLFHYYDKDFNNEADTPDNFQSRRPNTSFCFLDIRSPGLGDTAMYLCATSRDRRASGRWCEQFFGPGTRLTVL.

CDR3 region: CASSYSGVFAGGLYF. CDR3 nucleotide sequence: TGTGCCAGCAGTTACTCCGGAGTTTTTGCGGGAGGTTTGTACTTC. The gene calls are TRBV6-6 and TRBJ2-7; 8 nucleotides agree with TRBD2. The germline V gene has CDR1 MNHNY and CDR2 SVGAGI (reference sequence). The CDR3 is 15 residues long. J was trimmed by 12 bases and V by 0 bases; bases with no gene match: 13.

V usage is TRBV28 and J usage is TRBJ2-7; D call uncertain. CDR1 is MDHEN, CDR2 SYDVKM, per germline. V was trimmed by 3 bases and J by 3 bases, leaving 6 bases between them. This CDR3 comprises 12 residues. CDR3 protein: CASSFLNYEQYF. The CDR3 DNA sequence: TGTGCCAGCAGTTTTCTAAACTACGAGCAGTACTTC. Drawing the rest from reference TRBV28 and TRBJ2-7, the complete variable domain is DVKVTQSSRYLVKRTGEKVFLECVQDMDHENMFWYRQDPGLGLRLIYFSYDVKMKEKGDIPEGYSVSREKKERFSLILESASTNQTSMYLCASSFLNYEQYFGPGTRLTVT.

CDR3 nucleotides: TGTGCCAGATACCATGTTGAGGACAGGGATGAAGGGGCCAACGTCCTGACTTTC. As protein: CARYHVEDRDEGANVLTF. The chain joins TRBV21-1 to TRBJ2-6; TRBD1 reflects the table's D call only, with no check against the DNA. TRBV21-1 is described as a pseudogene. CDR3 length: 18 amino acids.

This sequence joins TRBV10-3 and TRBJ2-7; the match to TRBD1 covers 8 bases. Germline loops: CDR1 ENHRY, CDR2 SYGVKD. The CDR3 has 14 residues. V lost 5 bases, J lost 7 bases, and 10 bases stayed unmatched. CDR3 DNA sequence: TGTGCCATCAGTCCTGGGACAGGCGAGCGGGAGCAGTACTTC. Translated, it gives CAISPGTGEREQYF.

The chain uses TRBV18 and TRBJ2-3; possibly TRBD2 for D (6 bases). Trimming stripped 2 bases from V and 5 bases from J, with 11 bases between. The germline V gene encodes CDR1 KGHSH and CDR2 LQKENI. The CDR3 totals 14 residues. The CDR3 DNA reads as TGTGCCAGCTCACCAAGTAGCGGTGAAGATACGCAGTATTTT. Translating gives CASSPSSGEDTQYF.

The V and J genes are TRBV5-4 and TRBJ1-1, with a tentative D call TRBD1 (6 bases). V was pared by 2 bases and J by 0 bases, with 11 bases between. Per germline, CDR1 SGHNT and CDR2 YYREEE (reference sequence). This CDR3 region has 15 residues. In nucleotides, the CDR3 is TGTGCCAGCAGCTTAGGACAGCACTTGAACACTGAAGCTTTCTTT. It codes for CASSLGQHLNTEAFF.

This clone was observed once. This chain joins TRBV18 and TRBJ2-7; D might be TRBD1 (7 bases). Germline loops: CDR1 KGHSH, CDR2 LQKENI. The CDR3 is made up of 16 amino acids. The V end lost 1 base, the J end lost 2 bases, and 15 bases lay between the germline ends. CDR3 DNA sequence: TGTGCCAGCTCACCACATAGGACAGGAGGGACCTACGAGCAGTACTTC. It is translated as CASSPHRTGGTYEQYF.

This chain connects TRBV2 to TRBJ1-2; tentatively, D is TRBD1 (6 bases). The CDR3 spans 15 residues. Germline V gene lookup returns CDR1 SNHLY and CDR2 FYNNEI. Trimming left V 4 bases short and J 6 bases short, with 18 bases between. This CDR3 is CASSATETGKDGYTF. DNA of the CDR3: TGTGCCAGCAGTGCAACAGAGACAGGAAAGGATGGCTACACCTTC.

V usage is TRBV5-1 and J usage is TRBJ1-1; D is unresolved. There are 15 residues in the CDR3. Germline-derived CDR1 and CDR2 are SGHRS and YFSETQ. V lost 1 base and J 1 base, leaving 11 bases between the germline ends. The CDR3 here is CASSLRAQANTEAFF. The CDR3 nucleotides are TGCGCCAGCAGCTTGCGTGCCCAAGCGAACACTGAAGCTTTCTTT.

J is TRBJ2-2 and V is TRBV7-9; the D gene is possibly TRBD2 (6 bases). V was pared by 1 base and J by 3 bases, with 12 bases between. Germline lookup yields CDR1 SEHNR and CDR2 FQNEAQ (reference sequence). The length of the CDR3 is 16 residues. CDR3 coding DNA: TGTGCCAGCAGCTTAGGGAATGGAGGGCACACCGGGGAGCTGTTTTTT. Translated: CASSLGNGGHTGELFF.

This sequence joins TRBV18 and TRBJ1-1; 7 positions match TRBD1. The CDR3 loop spans 15 amino acids. Losses at the gene ends were 6 bases for V and 1 base for J; bases not matched to a gene: 8. Looked up from germline, CDR1 is KGHSH and CDR2 is LQKENI. The CDR3 DNA follows: TGTGCCAGCTCGCGGGCGGGGACAGAGAACACTGAAGCTTTCTTT. Translation: CASSRAGTENTEAFF.

The rearrangement links TRBV28 to TRBJ1-4; D ambiguous. The CDR3 has 15 residues. CDR1 MDHEN and CDR2 SYDVKM come from the germline V gene. With 4 bases removed from V and 4 bases from J, the gap between germline ends came to 13 bases. In DNA, the CDR3 is TGTGCCAGCAGTTCCGACGGGCCCTTTAATGAAAAACTGTTTTTT. Protein sequence: CASSSDGPFNEKLFF.

The chain joins TRBV6-6 to TRBJ1-1, with D possibly matching TRBD1 (6 bases). V was clipped by 6 bases and J by 3 bases, with 8 bases between them. Germline lookup yields CDR1 MNHNY and CDR2 SVGAGI (reference sequence). The CDR3 has 12 amino acids. CDR3 bases: TGTGCCAGCAGGAACAGGGACACTGAAGCTTTCTTT. Protein sequence: CASRNRDTEAFF.

J is TRBJ2-7 and V is TRBV23-1; maybe TRBD1 (5 bases). TRBV23-1 is an ORF, with its function uncertain. The CDR3 is made up of 16 amino acids. Trimming shortened V by 0 bases and J by 3 bases, and 15 bases separated the two germline ends. The CDR3 nucleotides are TGCGCCAGCAGTCAATCACAGGCGTTTGAAGGCTACGAGCAGTACTTC. Translation: CASSQSQAFEGYEQYF.

J is TRBJ1-1 and V is TRBV4-1; 7 nucleotides align to TRBD1. The CDR3 length is 15 residues. V lost 1 base and J lost 6; bases outside the gene matches: 8. Germline CDR1 MGHRA, CDR2 YSYEKL. The CDR3 is CASSQVGTGDPEAFF. The CDR3 DNA is TGCGCCAGCAGCCAAGTGGGTACAGGGGATCCTGAAGCTTTCTTT.

The V and J genes are TRBV19 and TRBJ2-7, with 7 bases matching TRBD2. Per germline, CDR1 LNHDA and CDR2 SQIVND (reference sequence). The CDR3 loop spans 17 amino acids. Trimming removed 7 bases from V and 2 bases from J; junction bases left unmatched: 17. DNA for the CDR3: TGTGCCAGTACTGGGACGGTCGGATCTAGCGGTCCCTACGAGCAGTACTTC. Translation: CASTGTVGSSGPYEQYF.

V is TRBV2 and J is TRBJ1-6; D perhaps matches TRBD1 (5 bases). This CDR3 has 16 amino acids. Trimming removed 2 bases at V and 7 bases at J, with 15 bases between. CDR1 and CDR2 from the germline V gene are SNHLY and FYNNEI. The chain's CDR3 is CASSEIAAGQNSPLHF. CDR3 DNA: TGTGCCAGCAGTGAAATAGCGGCAGGGCAGAATTCACCCCTCCACTTT.

The chain carries TRBV27 and TRBJ2-7; D is ambiguous. Deletions cut 6 bases from V and 2 bases from J, with 14 bases between. The CDR3 sequence is 14 residues long. Per the germline V gene, CDR1 is MNHEY and CDR2 is SMNVEV (reference sequence). As DNA, the CDR3 is TGTGCCAGCAGAGGGTCCGGGCAAACCTACGAGCAGTACTTC. Its translation: CASRGSGQTYEQYF.

The chain carries TRBV27 and TRBJ2-6; the D gene could be TRBD1 or TRBD2 (5 bases each). The V end lost 2 bases, the J end lost 0 bases, and 14 bases lay between the germline ends. Germline CDR1 reads MNHEY; CDR2 reads SMNVEV (reference sequence). The CDR3 has 18 residues. The CDR3 DNA follows: TGTGCCAGCAGTTTAGCGGATGGGGCGGGCTCTGGGGCCAACGTCCTGACTTTC. This encodes CASSLADGAGSGANVLTF.